This passage covers 23 T cell receptor beta chains from one sample sequenced in a study of cytotoxic CD8 clonotypes in ibrutinib-treated CLL (dated by TCRdb to about 2021). Libraries were constructed by the immunoSEQ multiplex PCR assay. The table comes from immuneACCESS by way of TCRdb, which keeps in-frame sequences with V and J called. Part of the clones is missing from these tables; in studies checked, under half for an unresolved V gene and the rest for unknown reasons. This sample comprises 50,000 to 70,000 clones, roughly 58% of them detected only once. Roughly a quarter of the sample belongs to the ten largest clones. The sample's time point label is to be understood as: progressive disease on ibrutinib. The sequencing here drew on PBMCs, taken at disease progression, from a patient treated with ibrutinib. The source is a human donor with chronic lymphocytic leukemia.

This clone was observed a handful of times. The rearrangement joins TRBV10-3 to TRBJ1-1; a possible D gene is TRBD1 (6 bases). V was trimmed by 8 bases and J by 0 bases, leaving 10 bases between them. The germline V gene has CDR1 ENHRY and CDR2 SYGVKD. The CDR3 has 13 residues. CDR3 residues: CAIEGGLNTEAFF. The DNA for the CDR3 is TGTGCCATCGAAGGGGGGCTGAACACTGAAGCTTTCTTT.

The gene calls are TRBV30 and TRBJ2-2, with 7 bases fitting TRBD1. There are 14 residues in the CDR3. V shed 1 base and J 1 base; nucleotides not matched to a gene: 0. The germline V gene encodes CDR1 GTSNPN and CDR2 SVGIG (reference sequence). The CDR3 nucleotides are TGTGCCTGGAGTGGGGACAGGAACACCGGGGAGCTGTTTTTT. This translates into CAWSGDRNTGELFF. The complete variable domain, with remaining parts taken from reference TRBV30 and TRBJ2-2, reads SQTIHQWPATLVQPVGSPLSLECTVEGTSNPNLYWYRQAAGRGLQLLFYSVGIGQISSEVPQNLSASRPQDRQFILSSKKLLLSDSGFYLCAWSGDRNTGELFFGEGSRLTVL.

The chain recombines TRBV11-3 with TRBJ2-1; 10 bases line up with TRBD1. V lost 4 bases to trimming and J lost 4 bases; unmatched junction nucleotides: 4. The V gene's germline CDR1 is SGHNT and CDR2 YENEEA. This CDR3 is 15 amino acids long. CDR3 amino acids: CASSSGQGTYNEQFF. The CDR3 DNA reads as TGTGCCAGCAGCTCGGGACAGGGGACGTACAATGAGCAGTTCTTC.

This clone was counted between two and nine times. J is TRBJ1-1 and V is TRBV18; the match to TRBD1 covers 12 bases. The germline CDR1 and CDR2 sequences are KGHSH and LQKENI. The CDR3 is 15 residues long. Germline trimming cut 5 bases from V and 5 bases from J; bases unmatched to any gene: 6. The DNA for the CDR3 is TGTGCCAGCTCAGCCGGGACAGGGGGCAATACTGAAGCTTTCTTT. Residues: CASSAGTGGNTEAFF.

As concerns this clone: One junction end does not reproduce the germline sequence, and a read error may be involved. V gene TRBV7-7 combines with J gene TRBJ2-7, with 7 bases that match TRBD1. Germline V gene data show CDR1 as SSHAT and CDR2 as FNYEAQ (reference sequence). The CDR3 spans 18 residues. The CDR3 DNA reads TGTGCTAGCAGCCCAATCAATTCCCGACAGGGTTTCTCCTACGAGCAGTACTTC. Its translation: CASSPINSRQGFSYEQYF.

The gene calls are TRBV7-2 and TRBJ1-2, with a possible D match to TRBD1 (5 bases). This CDR3 has 19 residues. CDR1 is SGHTA and CDR2 is FQGNSA in the germline V gene. V was clipped by 1 base and J by 0 bases, with 21 bases between them. This chain's CDR3 is CASSLGGGLHFGANYGYTF. CDR3 DNA: TGTGCCAGCAGCTTAGGTGGGGGGTTACACTTTGGAGCTAACTATGGCTACACCTTC.

The rearrangement links TRBV7-6 to TRBJ2-2; D is ambiguous. In germline, CDR1 is SGHVS, CDR2 FNYEAQ. The V and J ends lost 7 bases and 5 bases respectively, with 5 bases between them. The CDR3 length is 11 residues. The CDR3 spells CASTSTGELFF. CDR3 in DNA: TGTGCCAGCACCTCTACCGGGGAGCTGTTTTTT.

The chain couples TRBV25-1 to TRBJ1-1, with a weak D call TRBD1 (6 bases). Germline values: CDR1 MGHDK, CDR2 SYGVNS. The CDR3 extends over 16 amino acids. The V gene lost 3 bases and the J gene lost 1 base, with 15 bases spanning the gap. The CDR3 reads CASSDLGAGANTEAFF. CDR3 nucleotide sequence: TGTGCCAGCAGTGATCTGGGGGCCGGGGCGAACACTGAAGCTTTCTTT.

Regarding this clone: Given a far larger clone just one base away, this is likely a sequencing read error. The V gene is TRBV5-8, the J gene TRBJ2-1; 7 nucleotides agree with TRBD2. Germline V CDR1 and CDR2: SGHTS, YDEGEE. This CDR3 region has 17 residues. The ends lost 0 bases at V and 8 bases at J; junction bases unmatched: 14. The CDR3 bases are TGTGCCAGCAGCTTGGCCACCAGCGGGAAACACGAGGATGAGCAGTTCTTC. Translation gives CASSLATSGKHEDEQFF. Full variable domain (missing parts from reference TRBV5-8 and TRBJ2-1): EAGVTQSPTHLIKTRGQQATLRCSPISGHTSVYWYQQALGLGLQFLLWYDEGEERNRGNFPPRFSGRQFPNYSSELNVNALELEDSALYLCASSLATSGKHEDEQFFGPGTRLTVL.

CDR3 in amino acids: CASSFLAGTGELFF. The CDR3 DNA follows: TGTGCCAGCAGTTTCCTAGCAGGGACCGGGGAGCTGTTTTTT. The rearrangement uses TRBV27 and TRBJ2-2; TRBD1 or TRBD2 may be the D gene (5 bases each). This CDR3 is built from 14 residues. Germline CDR1 is MNHEY and CDR2 is SMNVEV (reference sequence). Trimming removed 3 bases from V and 5 bases from J, with 10 bases in between.

The J gene is TRBJ1-1, the V gene TRBV6-1, with D maybe TRBD1 (5 bases). This CDR3 region has 12 residues. The V gene lost 0 bases and the J gene lost 13 bases, with 12 bases spanning the gap. Germline CDR1 reads MNHNS; CDR2 reads SASEGT. The CDR3 loop is CASSEARTRGFF. CDR3 nucleotide sequence: TGTGCCAGCAGTGAAGCGCGGACACGGGGTTTCTTT.

The rearrangement joins TRBV10-3 to TRBJ1-3; D ambiguous. This CDR3 has 12 amino acids. CDR1 is ENHRY, CDR2 SYGVKD, per germline. The V and J ends lost 11 bases and 2 bases respectively, with 10 bases between them. The CDR3 nucleotides read TGTGCCTCCCGGGCGGCTGGAAACACCATATATTTT. It translates to CASRAAGNTIYF.

This clone appeared many times. The rearrangement joins TRBV7-9 to TRBJ1-3; D is undetermined. The CDR3 length is 10 residues. Germline lookup yields CDR1 SEHNR and CDR2 FQNEAQ (reference sequence). V was shortened by 8 bases and J by 4 bases, with 3 bases between the two germline ends. CDR3 amino acids: CASSGNTIYF. DNA of the CDR3: TGTGCCAGCTCAGGAAACACCATATATTTT.

The V call is TRBV28, the J call TRBJ1-3; D is ambiguous. V was cut by 3 bases and J by 6 bases, with 3 bases left in between. The length of the CDR3 is 11 residues. CDR1 and CDR2 from the germline V gene are MDHEN and SYDVKM. CDR3 sequence: CASSLVNTIYF. The CDR3 bases are TGTGCCAGCAGTTTGGTAAACACCATATATTTT. Full variable domain (missing parts from reference TRBV28 and TRBJ1-3): DVKVTQSSRYLVKRTGEKVFLECVQDMDHENMFWYRQDPGLGLRLIYFSYDVKMKEKGDIPEGYSVSREKKERFSLILESASTNQTSMYLCASSLVNTIYFGEGSWLTVV.

The J gene is TRBJ1-2, the V gene TRBV19; TRBD1 matches at 10 bases. The germline V gene encodes CDR1 LNHDA and CDR2 SQIVND (reference sequence). J was trimmed by 0 bases and V by 7 bases; bases with no gene match: 8. This CDR3 has 16 residues. The CDR3 sequence: CASTAGTGASNYGYTF. DNA for the CDR3: TGTGCCAGTACCGCCGGGACAGGGGCCTCTAACTATGGCTACACCTTC.

Only one count was recorded for this clone. The V and J genes are TRBV2 and TRBJ1-1; D uncertain. V was shortened by 5 bases and J by 4 bases, with 14 bases between the two germline ends. The CDR3 is 14 amino acids. Germline CDR1 reads SNHLY; CDR2 reads FYNNEI. In DNA form, the CDR3 reads TGTGCCAGCAGTAGGAGGCAGGCGGGCACTGAAGCTTTCTTT. This codes for CASSRRQAGTEAFF.

Notes on this clone: Compared with germline, one end of the junction differs, possibly owing to a read error. The CDR3 here is CASSLTSIPTDTQYF. The CDR3 region has the DNA TGTGCTAGCAGCCTGACTAGTATTCCCACAGATACGCAGTATTTT. The J gene is TRBJ2-3, the V gene TRBV7-7; weak D call: TRBD2 (6 bases). This CDR3 has 15 residues. Germline V gene sequence: CDR1 SSHAT, CDR2 FNYEAQ (reference sequence).

The V gene is TRBV6-4, the J gene TRBJ2-5; D may correspond to TRBD1 or TRBD2 (5 bases each). Trimming took 0 bases from V and 1 from J, leaving 24 bases between them. The CDR3 contains 20 residues. Looked up from germline, CDR1 is MRHNA and CDR2 is SNTAGT. The CDR3 loop reads CASSDSGTSTNISSQETQYF. The CDR3 coding sequence is TGTGCCAGCAGTGACTCCGGGACCAGCACTAATATTTCATCCCAAGAGACCCAGTACTTC.

The V call is TRBV15, the J call TRBJ2-7; D is unclear. Germline assignment: CDR1 LNHNV and CDR2 YYDKDF (reference sequence). Trimming removed 2 bases from V and 2 bases from J, with 7 bases in between. This CDR3 has 13 amino acids. CDR3 loop: CATSRSQTYEQYF. CDR3 nucleotides: TGTGCCACCAGCAGATCTCAGACCTACGAGCAGTACTTC.

The rearrangement links TRBV5-4 to TRBJ1-5; the D is unclear. Deletions cut 0 bases from V and 9 bases from J, with 7 bases between. This CDR3 comprises 12 residues. CDR1 and CDR2 (germline): SGHNT, YYREEE (reference sequence). CDR3 amino acids: CASSLASGPQHF. DNA of the CDR3: TGTGCCAGCAGCTTGGCCTCAGGGCCCCAGCATTTT.

This clone was seen only a few times. The chain combines TRBV7-2 with TRBJ1-2, with no clear D. Trimming removed 6 bases at V and 14 bases at J, with 19 bases between. The CDR3 is 12 residues long. From germline, CDR1 is SGHTA and CDR2 FQGNSA. The CDR3 DNA reads as TGTGCCAGCAGTTCCAGTCGGGATCTTGGGACCTTC. Translated, it gives CASSSSRDLGTF. Supplemented by reference TRBV7-2 and TRBJ1-2, the full variable domain reads GAGVSQSPSNKVTEKGKDVELRCDPISGHTALYWYRQSLGQGLEFLIYFQGNSAPDKSGLPSDRFSAERTGGSVSTLTIQRTQQEDSAVYLCASSSSRDLGTFGSGTRLTVV.

The chain joins TRBV29-1 to TRBJ2-3; TRBD2 aligns across 13 bases. This CDR3 is built from 15 residues. Germline CDR1 is SQVTM and CDR2 is ANQGSEA. J was trimmed by 0 bases and V by 6 bases; bases with no gene match: 3. CDR3 in amino acids: CSVQGLAGSTDTQYF. The CDR3 DNA follows: TGCAGCGTCCAGGGACTAGCGGGGAGCACAGATACGCAGTATTTT.

The rearrangement uses TRBV16 and TRBJ1-2; D is unresolved. Germline V gives CDR1 KGHSY, CDR2 FQNENV. This CDR3 region has 15 residues. V was cut by 2 bases and J by 0 bases, with 10 bases left in between. As DNA, the CDR3 is TGTGCCAGCAGCCAAGCCCCACAGTCTAACTATGGCTACACCTTC. Its protein product is CASSQAPQSNYGYTF.